What follows are 13 T cell receptor beta chains derived from one specimen sequenced in a study of radiation and T cells in renal cell carcinoma. The time point here: baseline pretreatment blood. Treatment given: 15 Gy SBRT to primary tumor, nephrectomy 4 weeks later. Clones were read by immunoSEQ multiplex PCR, and TCRdb kept only the in-frame ones, dropping some. The sample consists of 130,000 or so clones, less than 85% of them appearing once. The specimen was blood, collected from a patient whose treatment included radiotherapy and nephrectomy. The receptors were gathered from a woman in her forties or fifties with renal cell carcinoma.

V usage is TRBV2 and J usage is TRBJ1-6; TRBD1 is a possible D gene (6 bases). Trimming removed 5 bases at V and 7 bases at J, with 15 bases between. The germline V gene encodes CDR1 SNHLY and CDR2 FYNNEI. This CDR3 contains 15 residues. Here the CDR3 reads CASSKELQGNSPLHF. CDR3 coding DNA: TGTGCCAGCAGTAAAGAATTACAGGGAAATTCACCCCTCCACTTT.

The chain carries TRBV9 and TRBJ2-2; D remains ambiguous. The CDR3 loop spans 15 amino acids. Trimming stripped 0 bases from V and 0 bases from J, with 6 bases between. CDR1 is SGDLS, CDR2 YYNGEE, per germline. The CDR3 sequence is CASSVDLANTGELFF. In DNA, the CDR3 is TGTGCCAGCAGCGTAGACCTAGCGAACACCGGGGAGCTGTTTTTT.

In its sample, this clone was seen many times. In nucleotides, the CDR3 is TGTGCCAGAGCCGGGGACCTCGTCCACGAGCAGTACTTC. Encoded protein: CARAGDLVHEQYF. The gene calls are TRBV6-4 and TRBJ2-7; D may correspond to TRBD1 or TRBD2 (5 bases each). The CDR3 spans 13 residues. Germline loops: CDR1 MRHNA, CDR2 SNTAGT. Trimming left V 9 bases short and J 5 bases short, with 17 bases between.

In this sample, this clone turned up once. The chain carries TRBV23-1 and TRBJ2-3, with D possibly matching TRBD2 (5 bases). TRBV23-1 carries the ORF label, with uncertain function. V was cut by 0 bases and J by 2 bases, with 9 bases left in between. This CDR3 is 15 amino acids long. The CDR3 region is CASSQSRENTDTQYF. The CDR3 nucleotides read TGCGCCAGCAGTCAATCGAGGGAGAACACAGATACGCAGTATTTT.

On this clone itself: This same CDR3 is encoded by further DNA sequences in the sample. V and J are TRBV19 and TRBJ2-7; the D call may be TRBD1 or TRBD2 (5 bases each). The CDR3 runs to 14 residues. CDR1 is LNHDA and CDR2 is SQIVND in the germline V gene (reference sequence). Between the trimmed V and J ends, which lost 1 base and 2 bases, there was a span of 9 bases. The CDR3 sequence: CASSIGRGPYEQYF. In nucleotides, the CDR3 is TGTGCCAGTAGTATAGGTCGGGGCCCCTACGAGCAGTACTTC.

The chain combines TRBV10-3 with TRBJ2-3; 8 positions agree with TRBD1. Germline V gene sequence: CDR1 ENHRY, CDR2 SYGVKD. The V gene end was trimmed by 10 bases and the J gene end by 4 bases; junction bases not matched to a gene: 7. CDR3 length: 13 residues. The CDR3 here is CATDGQGADTQYF. For the CDR3, the DNA is TGTGCCACCGATGGACAGGGCGCAGATACGCAGTATTTT.

As DNA, the CDR3 is TGTGCCAGCAGCTCCCGAAGCCCTCCGACCCAGTACTTC. It specifies CASSSRSPPTQYF. V and J are TRBV7-2 and TRBJ2-5; no definite D call. V was clipped by 4 bases and J by 7 bases, with 13 bases between them. Germline values: CDR1 SGHTA, CDR2 FQGNSA. This CDR3 region has 13 residues.

This sequence joins TRBV10-3 and TRBJ1-2; D may be TRBD1 (6 bases). This CDR3 region has 14 residues. Trimming shortened V by 7 bases and J by 1 base, and 13 bases separated the two germline ends. Germline loops: CDR1 ENHRY, CDR2 SYGVKD. In DNA form, the CDR3 reads TGTGCCATCACCCAAGCGGACAGTAACTATGGCTACACCTTC. This sequence encodes CAITQADSNYGYTF.

V is TRBV5-1 and J is TRBJ2-3; D unclear. Per germline, CDR1 SGHRS and CDR2 YFSETQ. V was trimmed by 0 bases and J by 8 bases, leaving 10 bases between them. The CDR3 sequence is 13 residues long. CDR3 nucleotide sequence: TGCGCCAGCAGCTTGGGGAAAAATCCTACGCAGTATTTT. It translates to CASSLGKNPTQYF.

This chain uses TRBV2 with TRBJ1-4; TRBD1 is a possible D gene (6 bases). This CDR3 is built from 14 residues. The germline V gene has CDR1 SNHLY and CDR2 FYNNEI. V was trimmed by 3 bases and J by 3 bases, leaving 8 bases between them. CDR3 in DNA: TGTGCCAGCAGTGAGTCAGGGGCTAATGAAAAACTGTTTTTT. Translating it yields CASSESGANEKLFF.

The J gene is TRBJ1-4, the V gene TRBV7-9, with 7 bases matching TRBD1. V lost 6 bases, J lost 12 bases, and 13 bases stayed unmatched. The germline V gene encodes CDR1 SEHNR and CDR2 FQNEAQ (reference sequence). The CDR3 is 14 residues long. CDR3 in amino acids: CASSPPDRDFELFF. CDR3 in DNA: TGTGCCAGCAGTCCACCCGACAGGGATTTTGAACTGTTTTTT.

The chain has TRBV2 and TRBJ1-1, with a possible D match to TRBD1 (5 bases). Germline CDR1 SNHLY, CDR2 FYNNEI. The ends were cut back, 8 bases at V and 6 bases at J, with 19 bases in the middle. The CDR3 runs to 14 residues. CDR3 protein: CASCRGAVMAEAFF. CDR3 nucleotide sequence: TGTGCCAGCTGTAGAGGGGCGGTTATGGCTGAAGCTTTCTTT.

This clone showed up just once. Germline and junction disagree at one end, which may indicate a read error. The rearrangement links TRBV5-1 to TRBJ2-7, with D perhaps TRBD1 or TRBD2 (6 bases each). From germline, CDR1 is SGHRS and CDR2 YFSETQ. This CDR3 is 15 amino acids long. Written as DNA, the CDR3 is TGCGCCAGCAGCCCCCCTGGAGGGGGGACGTACGTGCAGTACTTC. Its protein is CASSPPGGGTYVQYF.